The TCR beta chain under discussion was sequenced for a study of T cell repertoires in cytomegalovirus infection. As for the study in general: Public TCR beta signatures indicated both CMV infection and matching HLA type. Broader study findings: Of the TCR beta families, the public ones yielded a cumulative frequency that identified carriers of CMV plus the relevant HLA.

This clonotype was picked up many times. Antigen: not known. TCRdb analysed the reads with MiXCR anew, one entry per CDR3 protein. The repertoire holds more than 85,000 distinct CDR3 sequences, with 16% as singletons. The length of the CDR3 is 14 residues. From germline, CDR1 is SGHTA and CDR2 FQGNSA. Trimming took 5 bases from V and 6 from J; bases not matched to a gene: 8. The receptor's source is a human donor in good health (CMV status not recorded). Some clones in this sample may be carry-over from other donors' samples. V and J are TRBV7-2 and TRBJ1-2; TRBD1 agrees at 8 bases. The sequencing sample was made of PBMCs. The CDR3 loop reads CASSPSAGGDGYTF. The CDR3 nucleotides are TGTGCCAGCAGCCCCAGCGCAGGGGGCGATGGCTACACCTTC.